Presented here are 21 T cell receptor beta chains from one specimen sequenced in a study of blood T cell repertoires in COVID-19. Libraries were prepared by immunoSEQ multiplex PCR; TCRdb keeps only in-frame clonotypes and omits some of them. The sample consists of about 140,000 clones, 70% to 85% of them appearing once. Sequenced material: PBMCs or T cells enriched from blood (not recorded which). The receptors derive from a woman aged 18 to 35 who had been exposed to COVID-19.

This clone was counted a single time. The CDR3 protein is CASSLVRGGNRRPEAFF. In nucleotides, the CDR3 is TGTGCCAGCAGCTTAGTCAGGGGCGGAAACAGGCGACCTGAAGCTTTCTTT. V usage is TRBV7-9 and J usage is TRBJ1-1, with D tentatively TRBD1 (6 bases). This CDR3 comprises 17 residues. CDR1 and CDR2 from the germline V gene are SEHNR and FQNEAQ (reference sequence). Trimming left V 1 base short and J 6 bases short, with 21 bases between. The complete variable domain, with remaining parts taken from reference TRBV7-9 and TRBJ1-1, reads DTGVSQNPRHKITKRGQNVTFRCDPISEHNRLYWYRQTLGQGPEFLTYFQNEAQLEKSRLLSDRFSAERPKGSFSTLEIQRTEQGDSAMYLCASSLVRGGNRRPEAFFGQGTRLTVV.

CDR3 bases: TGTGCCAGCAGCTTTAGCCCTGCTGACGGGGAGACCCAGTACTTC. Translation gives CASSFSPADGETQYF. This rearrangement joins TRBV7-8 to TRBJ2-5; D gene ambiguous. CDR1 SGHVS and CDR2 FQNEAQ come from the germline V gene. The CDR3 covers 15 residues. Trimming removed 3 bases at V and 5 bases at J, with 16 bases between.

The chain uses TRBV6-4 and TRBJ2-2, with D possibly being TRBD1 (6 bases). CDR1 and CDR2 from the germline V gene are MRHNA and SNTAGT. The ends were cut back, 2 bases at V and 2 bases at J, with 9 bases in the middle. CDR3 size: 15 residues. The CDR3 DNA is TGTGCCAGCAGTGACGTACAGGGCAACACCGGGGAGCTGTTTTTT. Its protein product is CASSDVQGNTGELFF.

This chain joins TRBV28 and TRBJ1-1, with D possibly being TRBD1 (5 bases). This CDR3 is 13 amino acids long. The germline CDR1 and CDR2 sequences are MDHEN and SYDVKM. Trimming left V 2 bases short and J 8 bases short, with 12 bases between. CDR3 nucleotide sequence: TGTGCCAGCAGTTTAAAAACAGGAGAAGAAGCTTTCTTT. It encodes CASSLKTGEEAFF. Complete variable domain (other parts from reference TRBV28 and TRBJ1-1): DVKVTQSSRYLVKRTGEKVFLECVQDMDHENMFWYRQDPGLGLRLIYFSYDVKMKEKGDIPEGYSVSREKKERFSLILESASTNQTSMYLCASSLKTGEEAFFGQGTRLTVV.

This chain uses TRBV29-1 with TRBJ1-1; a weak D match, TRBD1 (6 bases). Germline CDR1 and CDR2: SQVTM and ANQGSEA. V dropped 3 bases and J dropped 8 bases, with 19 bases sitting between them. The CDR3 is 14 residues long. The DNA for the CDR3 is TGCAGCGTTGATTCAGGACAGTCCAGGCCGGAAGCTTTCTTT. Encoded protein: CSVDSGQSRPEAFF.

A few counts support this clone. The V gene is TRBV6-2 or TRBV6-3, the J gene TRBJ1-6, with D unclear. The length of the CDR3 is 18 residues. Deletions cut 0 bases from V and 0 bases from J, with 12 bases between. Germline-derived CDR1 and CDR2 are MNHEY and SVGEGT. The CDR3 DNA sequence: TGTGCCAGCAGTTACTCGAAATGGAGAAGCTCCTATAATTCACCCCTCCACTTT. Residues: CASSYSKWRSSYNSPLHF.

The chain joins TRBV5-4 to TRBJ2-5, with TRBD2 matching 9 bases. This CDR3 is 15 amino acids long. V shed 0 bases and J 4 bases; nucleotides not matched to a gene: 4. Germline V gene lookup returns CDR1 SGHNT and CDR2 YYREEE (reference sequence). The CDR3: CASSLGGGRAETQYF. The DNA for the CDR3 is TGTGCCAGCAGCTTGGGCGGCGGGAGGGCAGAGACCCAGTACTTC.

This clone was seen just once. This rearrangement joins TRBV2 to TRBJ1-4, with D unclear. This CDR3 spans 16 amino acids. Trimming removed 2 bases from V and 7 bases from J, with 17 bases in between. Germline V gene sequence: CDR1 SNHLY, CDR2 FYNNEI. Written as DNA, the CDR3 is TGTGCCAGCAGTGAACTGAGTACAGCGGACGGTGAAAAACTGTTTTTT. This translates into CASSELSTADGEKLFF.

This sequence joins TRBV11-3 and TRBJ2-7; 8 positions agree with TRBD1. V shed 3 bases and J 4 bases; nucleotides not matched to a gene: 8. The germline CDR1 and CDR2 sequences are SGHNT and YENEEA. The CDR3 extends over 15 amino acids. The CDR3: CASSFRGQALYEQYF. CDR3 bases: TGTGCCAGCAGCTTTAGGGGACAGGCTCTTTACGAGCAGTACTTC.

The V gene is TRBV5-4, the J gene TRBJ2-2, with 10 positions matching TRBD2. The CDR3 runs to 15 residues. V lost 5 bases to trimming and J lost 5 bases; unmatched junction nucleotides: 6. Germline V gives CDR1 SGHNT, CDR2 YYREEE (reference sequence). The CDR3 is CASRPGLATTGELFF. The CDR3 region has the DNA TGTGCCAGCAGACCGGGACTAGCGACGACCGGGGAGCTGTTTTTT.

This clone was observed once. This rearrangement joins TRBV11-2 to TRBJ1-2; perhaps TRBD1 as D (5 bases). The CDR3 consists of 13 residues. V shed 5 bases and J shed 6 bases, with 13 bases lying between them. Germline lookup yields CDR1 SGHAT and CDR2 FQNNGV. CDR3 sequence: CASSPRLGHGYTF. CDR3 DNA sequence: TGTGCCAGCAGCCCCAGGCTGGGGCATGGCTACACCTTC.

The V call is TRBV5-1, the J call TRBJ2-5; 8 bases fit TRBD2. V was pared by 4 bases and J by 0 bases, with 5 bases of the junction left unmatched. The germline gives CDR1 SGHRS, CDR2 YFSETQ. The CDR3 has 15 residues. The CDR3 sequence is CASSREGRYQETQYF. CDR3 nucleotides: TGCGCCAGCAGCCGGGAGGGGCGGTACCAAGAGACCCAGTACTTC. Full variable domain (outside the CDR3, taken from reference TRBV5-1 and TRBJ2-5): KAGVTQTPRYLIKTRGQQVTLSCSPISGHRSVSWYQQTPGQGLQFLFEYFSETQRNKGNFPGRFSGRQFSNSRSEMNVSTLELGDSALYLCASSREGRYQETQYFGPGTRLLVL.

The chain carries TRBV18 and TRBJ1-1, with D maybe TRBD1 (5 bases). V was shortened by 4 bases and J by 3 bases, with 15 bases between the two germline ends. The CDR3 runs to 15 residues. The germline V gene encodes CDR1 KGHSH and CDR2 LQKENI. The CDR3 is CASSLQGGLDTEAFF. The CDR3 DNA reads TGTGCCAGCTCACTCCAGGGAGGACTGGACACTGAAGCTTTCTTT. The whole variable domain, filled in from reference TRBV18 and TRBJ1-1, reads NAGVMQNPRHLVRRRGQEARLRCSPMKGHSHVYWYRQLPEEGLKFMVYLQKENIIDESGMPKERFSAEFPKEGPSILRIQQVVRGDSAAYFCASSLQGGLDTEAFFGQGTRLTVV.

The chain has TRBV6-4 and TRBJ2-3; TRBD2 matches at 14 bases. The ends lost 5 bases at V and 8 bases at J; junction bases unmatched: 6. Germline CDR1 is MRHNA and CDR2 is SNTAGT. The CDR3 runs 15 residues. The CDR3 DNA follows: TGTGCCAGCAGTCCGACTAGCGGGAGGGCCGGTACGCAGTATTTT. Residues: CASSPTSGRAGTQYF.

The chain links TRBV18 to TRBJ1-1, with D possibly TRBD1 on 6 matching bases. CDR3 size: 13 residues. Germline lookup yields CDR1 KGHSH and CDR2 LQKENI. V was clipped by 6 bases and J by 5 bases, with 13 bases between them. The CDR3 nucleotides read TGTGCCAGCTCGGACAGATTTGGGACTGAAGCTTTCTTT. It encodes CASSDRFGTEAFF.

This chain joins TRBV10-3 and TRBJ2-1; 12 nucleotides agree with TRBD2. Per the germline V gene, CDR1 is ENHRY and CDR2 is SYGVKD. Trimming took 4 bases from V and 0 from J; bases not matched to a gene: 13. The CDR3 is 20 residues long. The CDR3 spells CAISAPTSGRKPSSYNEQFF. In DNA form, the CDR3 reads TGTGCCATCAGTGCCCCTACTAGCGGGAGGAAACCCAGCTCCTACAATGAGCAGTTCTTC.

This chain connects TRBV6-2 or TRBV6-3 to TRBJ1-6, with 9 bases that match TRBD1. The germline V gene encodes CDR1 MNHEY and CDR2 SVGEGT. The CDR3 contains 14 residues. The V gene end was trimmed by 2 bases and the J gene end by 10 bases; junction bases not matched to a gene: 3. This CDR3 reads CASSYETGGSPLHF. CDR3 nucleotides: TGTGCCAGCAGTTACGAGACAGGGGGATCACCCCTCCACTTT.

V usage is TRBV5-4 and J usage is TRBJ2-5, with TRBD1 as a possible D gene (8 bases). V dropped 0 bases and J dropped 6 bases, with 12 bases sitting between them. The CDR3 is 14 amino acids. Germline CDR1 and CDR2: SGHNT and YYREEE (reference sequence). The DNA of the CDR3 is TGTGCCAGCAGCTTGGACAGGGGGGGGAAGACCCAGTACTTC. Residues: CASSLDRGGKTQYF.

This rearrangement joins TRBV2 to TRBJ2-7; 9 bases are a match to TRBD2. The germline V gene has CDR1 SNHLY and CDR2 FYNNEI. V was pared by 4 bases and J by 2 bases, with 9 bases of the junction left unmatched. This CDR3 is built from 16 residues. In DNA, the CDR3 is TGTGCCAGCAGTGCCAGTAGCGGGAGAGGAGCCTACGAGCAGTACTTC. Residues: CASSASSGRGAYEQYF.

The chain has TRBV19 and TRBJ2-1; 7 positions match TRBD2. V lost 3 bases, J lost 0 bases, and 2 bases stayed unmatched. This CDR3 has 15 amino acids. The germline V gene encodes CDR1 LNHDA and CDR2 SQIVND (reference sequence). CDR3 nucleotides: TGTGCCAGTAGTATTAGCGGGTACTCCTACAATGAGCAGTTCTTC. This encodes CASSISGYSYNEQFF.

The chain couples TRBV15 to TRBJ1-5; the D gene is possibly TRBD1 (6 bases). Germline assignment: CDR1 LNHNV and CDR2 YYDKDF (reference sequence). The CDR3 consists of 16 residues. V dropped 6 bases and J dropped 4 bases, with 19 bases sitting between them. CDR3 protein: CATRTNWGGNNQPQHF. CDR3 in DNA: TGTGCCACCAGAACGAATTGGGGGGGCAATAATCAGCCCCAGCATTTT.